The 21 T cell receptor beta chains below were found in one sample sequenced in a study of metastatic and nonmetastatic thyroid tumors. All patients were untreated before thyroid surgery. With MiXCR, TCRdb called clones anew from the PCR reads. The sample records 25,000 to 35,000 clones, 4% to 5% being singletons. The sample consisted of blood. The receptors originated from a female donor with papillary thyroid cancer or a benign thyroid nodule (not recorded which). Some clones in this sample may be carry-over from other donors' samples.

This chain connects TRBV5-1 to TRBJ2-2, with D perhaps TRBD1 or TRBD2 (5 bases each). CDR1 is SGHRS and CDR2 is YFSETQ in the germline V gene. The germline V and J ends were trimmed by 3 bases and 4 bases, with 16 bases remaining between them. The CDR3 consists of 16 residues. The CDR3 DNA reads TGCGCCAGCAGCTCTGGACCCCCCGGGGCCACCGGGGAGCTGTTTTTT. Protein: CASSSGPPGATGELFF.

On this clone itself: An end of the junction differs from the germline gene, which may be a read error. The CDR3 loop is CASEGTSGRAGDSEEFF. In DNA, the CDR3 is TGTGCCAGCGAGGGTACTAGCGGGAGGGCCGGTGATAGTGAGGAGTTCTTC. V and J are TRBV6-2 or TRBV6-3 and TRBJ2-1, with 13 bases lining up with TRBD2. The CDR3 runs 17 residues. Germline CDR1 reads MNHEY; CDR2 reads SVGEGT.

There are many counts of this clone. V and J are TRBV7-9 and TRBJ2-2; D is unresolved. CDR3 size: 13 residues. Germline V gives CDR1 SEHNR, CDR2 FQNEAQ (reference sequence). The ends were cut back, 11 bases at V and 6 bases at J, with 16 bases in the middle. This CDR3 reads CALPLPIPGELFF. In DNA form, the CDR3 reads TGTGCCCTCCCCCTACCGATCCCCGGGGAGCTGTTTTTT.

This chain uses TRBV19 with TRBJ1-3; a weak D match, TRBD1 (6 bases). V was cut by 2 bases and J by 5 bases, with 13 bases left in between. The CDR3 spans 15 residues. CDR1 is LNHDA and CDR2 is SQIVND in the germline V gene (reference sequence). CDR3 amino acids: CASSIQGTSRNTIYF. CDR3 in DNA: TGTGCCAGTAGTATACAGGGGACAAGTAGAAACACCATATATTTT. Combining the CDR3 with reference TRBV19 and TRBJ1-3 gives the whole variable domain DGGITQSPKYLFRKEGQNVTLSCEQNLNHDAMYWYRQDPGQGLRLIYYSQIVNDFQKGDIAEGYSVSREKKESFPLTVTSAQKNPTAFYLCASSIQGTSRNTIYFGEGSWLTVV.

This clone was counted between two and nine times. This chain joins TRBV20-1 and TRBJ2-3, with D possibly matching TRBD2 (5 bases). The germline CDR1 and CDR2 sequences are DFQATT and SNEGSKA (reference sequence). Trimming shortened V by 1 base and J by 6 bases, and 17 bases separated the two germline ends. The CDR3 sequence is 15 residues long. CDR3 in amino acids: CSARGVAHKGDTQYF. DNA of the CDR3: TGCAGTGCTAGAGGGGTAGCGCACAAAGGGGATACGCAGTATTTT.

With respect to this clone: An end of the junction differs from the germline gene, which may be a read error. V usage is TRBV2 and J usage is TRBJ2-1; D is ambiguous. The CDR3 has 15 residues. Germline V gene data show CDR1 as SNHLY and CDR2 as FYNNEI. The CDR3 reads CASSEIAPGIGYYYF. The CDR3 nucleotides read TGTGCCAGCAGTGAGATTGCTCCGGGTATCGGATACTATTATTTC. Full variable domain (outside the CDR3, taken from reference TRBV2 and TRBJ2-1): EPEVTQTPSHQVTQMGQEVILRCVPISNHLYFYWYRQILGQKVEFLVSFYNNEISEKSEIFDDQFSVERPDGSNFTLKIRSTKLEDSAMYFCASSEIAPGIGYYYFGPGTRLTVL.

This clone qualifies as medium-sized. J is TRBJ2-7 and V is TRBV27, with D tentatively TRBD2 (6 bases). The V gene lost 6 bases and the J gene lost 0 bases, with 12 bases spanning the gap. The CDR3 runs 14 residues. The V gene's germline CDR1 is MNHEY and CDR2 SMNVEV (reference sequence). The CDR3 loop is CASRARDFSYEQYF. For the CDR3, the DNA is TGTGCCAGCAGGGCCCGGGACTTCTCCTACGAGCAGTACTTC.

This clone has a count of ten or more. Other DNA sequences in the sample encode the same CDR3. The chain combines TRBV20-1 with TRBJ2-1; D possibly corresponds to TRBD1 (6 bases). Trimming cost V 1 base and J 7 bases, with 11 bases left between them. In germline, CDR1 is DFQATT, CDR2 SNEGSKA (reference sequence). The CDR3 consists of 13 residues. DNA for the CDR3: TGCAGTGCTAGAGGCCCACAGGGTAATGAGCAGTTCTTC. It is translated as CSARGPQGNEQFF.

This chain uses TRBV12-3 or TRBV12-4 with TRBJ2-2; D might be TRBD1 or TRBD2, each matching 5 bases. CDR3 length: 15 residues. V dropped 6 bases and J dropped 7 bases, with 18 bases sitting between them. The CDR3 DNA sequence: TGTGCCAGCAGCGTTCGGAGGACAATGGGCGGGGAGCTGTTTTTT. Protein product: CASSVRRTMGGELFF.

Only a few counts were recorded for this clone. The chain couples TRBV6-1 to TRBJ2-3, with TRBD1 as a possible D gene (5 bases). V lost 6 bases to trimming and J lost 1 base, with 11 bases between them. Germline CDR1 MNHNS, CDR2 SASEGT. This CDR3 has 14 amino acids. The CDR3 is CASRPRVGTDTQYF. The CDR3 DNA reads TGTGCCAGCAGGCCCAGGGTAGGCACAGATACGCAGTATTTT.

This clone was counted many times. This sequence joins TRBV29-1 and TRBJ2-5, with no clear D. Germline assignment: CDR1 SQVTM and CDR2 ANQGSEA. The CDR3 has 11 amino acids. Trimming removed 7 bases at V and 0 bases at J, with 6 bases between. CDR3 sequence reads: CSARNQETQYF. For the CDR3, the DNA is TGCAGCGCCCGGAACCAAGAGACCCAGTACTTC.

In its sample, this clone was seen many times. V gene TRBV3-1 combines with J gene TRBJ2-7; D tentatively fits TRBD1 or TRBD2 (6 bases each). Germline-derived CDR1 and CDR2 are LGHDT and YNNKEL (reference sequence). V was clipped by 1 base and J by 5 bases, with 15 bases between them. The CDR3 is 15 amino acids. CDR3 coding DNA: TGTGCCAGCAGCCAAGGGGGGGCGGCGTGGGACGAGCAGTACTTC. Encoded protein: CASSQGGAAWDEQYF.

This clone was counted between two and nine times. The chain employs TRBV11-2 and TRBJ1-3; maybe TRBD1 (5 bases). The V end lost 4 bases, the J end lost 0 bases, and 25 bases lay between the germline ends. The CDR3 extends over 20 amino acids. Germline V gene data show CDR1 as SGHAT and CDR2 as FQNNGV. The CDR3 sequence is CASSSPGTANGLNSGNTIYF. The DNA of the CDR3 is TGTGCCAGCAGCTCTCCAGGGACTGCTAATGGGTTGAACTCTGGAAACACCATATATTTT.

There are a few counts of this clone. The rearrangement joins TRBV2 to TRBJ1-6; D gene uncertain. Germline V gene sequence: CDR1 SNHLY, CDR2 FYNNEI. This CDR3 contains 13 residues. V lost 6 bases to trimming and J lost 10 bases, with 13 bases between them. Here the CDR3 reads CASREIRNSPLHF. The CDR3 DNA follows: TGTGCCAGCAGGGAAATCAGAAACTCACCCCTCCACTTT.

Concerning this clone itself: The junction shows a germline mismatch at one end, possibly a read error. J is TRBJ1-2 and V is TRBV2; D is unresolved. CDR3 length: 17 amino acids. From germline, CDR1 is SNHLY and CDR2 FYNNEI. The chain's CDR3 is CSSIKRRAIMGYYGYTF. The CDR3 DNA reads as TGTTCCAGCATTAAACGCCGGGCCATCATGGGGTACTATGGCTACACCTTC.

This clone has only a few counts. The chain combines TRBV12-3 or TRBV12-4 with TRBJ1-5, with D possibly TRBD1 on 5 matching bases. Trimming cost V 3 bases and J 3 bases, with 9 bases left between them. This CDR3 comprises 14 residues. CDR3 protein: CASSFQGDNQPQHF. CDR3 bases: TGTGCCAGCAGTTTTCAAGGGGACAATCAGCCCCAGCATTTT.

The sample holds a few counts of this clone. The V gene is TRBV6-5, the J gene TRBJ1-5; no clear D. There are 15 residues in the CDR3. Trimming took 0 bases from V and 6 from J, leaving 12 bases between them. CDR1 and CDR2 from the germline V gene are MNHEY and SVGAGI. CDR3 protein: CASSYSMRSGQPQHF. For the CDR3, the DNA is TGTGCCAGCAGTTACTCGATGCGGTCAGGTCAGCCCCAGCATTTT.

On this clone itself: Sequence at one end of the junction differs from germline and may be a read error. The chain joins TRBV13 to TRBJ2-2, with D uncertain. Germline V gene data show CDR1 as PRHDT and CDR2 as FYEKMQ (reference sequence). This CDR3 spans 15 amino acids. This CDR3 reads CASSPSGSKTGELFF. In nucleotides, the CDR3 is TGTGCCAGCAGCCCCTCCGGTTCGAAGACCGGGGAGCTGTTTTTT.

This clone occurred a few times. The chain links TRBV6-1 to TRBJ2-7, with D unclear. V gave up 6 bases and J gave up 0 bases, with 12 bases separating them. The CDR3 extends over 14 amino acids. Per germline, CDR1 MNHNS and CDR2 SASEGT. The CDR3 DNA reads as TGTGCCAGCAGCAGGTCCACCACCTCCTACGAGCAGTACTTC. Translating gives CASSRSTTSYEQYF.

This chain links TRBV18 with TRBJ2-1, with TRBD2 matching 11 bases. V gave up 0 bases and J gave up 4 bases; unmatched junction bases: 2. The CDR3 is 16 residues long. CDR1 and CDR2 from the germline V gene are KGHSH and LQKENI. CDR3 in DNA: TGTGCCAGCTCACCACCGGGACTAGCGGAATACAATGAGCAGTTCTTC. Translation: CASSPPGLAEYNEQFF.

There are many counts of this clone. The CDR3 reads CAWSGPGVQPQHF. The CDR3 DNA reads TGTGCCTGGAGTGGTCCAGGGGTGCAGCCCCAGCATTTT. The chain uses TRBV30 and TRBJ1-5; tentative D call: TRBD1 (6 bases). V lost 1 base, J lost 7 bases, and 11 bases lay in between. The CDR3 is 13 amino acids. Germline V gives CDR1 GTSNPN, CDR2 SVGIG (reference sequence).